This TCR beta chain was identified during a study of tumor-infiltrating lymphocytes in primary liver carcinoma. About the research overall: The five patients, who were men and women, ranged in age from 30 to 69 years. Roughly 3.5 to 7.5 million productive TCRbeta reads came from each sample, comparable across tissue types. The study's findings and limits: Detection in all five tumor regions applied to only about 7.5-24% of top clones.

A constant-region primer primed TCR beta cDNA synthesis from around 500 ng of total RNA. ARM-PCR was slightly modified, and three nested multiplex PCR rounds with it gave rise to the TCR beta libraries. It was with TRBV1-TRBV30 forward primers and a C-beta reverse primer that the first two PCR rounds were run, at about 10 cycles each. TCRdb processed the multiplex PCR reads anew with MiXCR; each CDR3 protein has one entry. The sample yields about 99,000 distinct CDR3 sequences, over 55% seen once. For each extraction, RNA and DNA were obtained together from around 20-30 mg of unsorted bulk tissue. This CDR3 region has 13 residues. Between the trimmed V and J ends, which lost 6 bases and 5 bases, there was a span of 13 bases. Looked up from germline, CDR1 is SGHAT and CDR2 is FQNNGV. Note on this clonotype: Its matching antigen is unknown. The conserved closing phenylalanine or tryptophan is absent in this CDR3, likely reflecting a read error.

The TCR originated in a woman between 55 and 75 years old with primary liver carcinoma and hepatitis B virus infection. The chain links TRBV11-2 to TRBJ2-5, with D perhaps assigned TRBD1 or TRBD2 (5 bases each). The sample taken for sequencing was liver tumor tissue from sampling region 5. Noted subset: tumor region T5, tumor centre. CDR3 amino acids: CASSSTGLETQYL. The CDR3 DNA is TGTGCCAGCAGTTCTACAGGACTGGAGACCCAGTACCTC.